Below, 12 T cell receptor beta chains from the same sample are listed, as sequenced in a study of control samples from healthy donors and cancer patients (TCRdb year 2020). Library prep was done by the immunoSEQ multiplex PCR assay. What TCRdb holds here is the immuneACCESS table cut down to in-frame rearrangements. Part of the clones is not present; checked against another copy, under half of the missing clones reflect an unresolved V gene, and the others are unexplained. Counted in this sample were about 110,000 clones; 70% to 85% of them appeared once. 5% to 8.5% of the sample comes from the top ten. The specimen sequenced was blood. These receptors were collected from a man between 18 and 29 years old in good health.

This chain joins TRBV18 and TRBJ2-3; D perhaps matches TRBD2 (6 bases). The germline V gene has CDR1 KGHSH and CDR2 LQKENI. The V gene lost 3 bases and the J gene lost 5 bases, with 21 bases spanning the gap. CDR3 length equals 17 residues. In DNA, the CDR3 is TGTGCCAGCTCACCTTTCGGGACTCTCGCGGTGCTAGATACGCAGTATTTT. It is translated as CASSPFGTLAVLDTQYF.

The chain joins TRBV28 to TRBJ1-1, with 9 bases that match TRBD1. CDR1 and CDR2 from the germline V gene are MDHEN and SYDVKM. This CDR3 contains 17 residues. Germline trimming cut 6 bases from V and 4 bases from J; bases unmatched to any gene: 15. The CDR3 DNA reads as TGTGCCAGCAGGCCGACAGGGGGGGGTCTGGCGGGCACTGAAGCTTTCTTT. It is translated as CASRPTGGGLAGTEAFF. The full variable domain, completed using reference TRBV28 and TRBJ1-1, is DVKVTQSSRYLVKRTGEKVFLECVQDMDHENMFWYRQDPGLGLRLIYFSYDVKMKEKGDIPEGYSVSREKKERFSLILESASTNQTSMYLCASRPTGGGLAGTEAFFGQGTRLTVV.

This clone was recorded a few times. The chain uses TRBV6-5 and TRBJ1-4; no definite D call. Per germline, CDR1 MNHEY and CDR2 SVGAGI. The CDR3 totals 12 residues. With 0 bases removed from V and 10 bases from J, the gap between germline ends came to 6 bases. Here the CDR3 reads CASSYSWGKLFF. The CDR3 region has the DNA TGTGCCAGCAGTTACTCATGGGGAAAACTGTTTTTT.

This sequence joins TRBV7-2 and TRBJ1-1, with D perhaps matching TRBD1 (5 bases). This CDR3 is 11 amino acids long. Germline V gives CDR1 SGHTA, CDR2 FQGNSA. The V gene lost 8 bases and the J gene lost 7 bases, with 11 bases spanning the gap. The CDR3 loop reads CASGLTGEAFF. The CDR3, as DNA: TGTGCCAGCGGATTAACAGGTGAAGCTTTCTTT.

The CDR3 loop reads CASSLESLAGANTGELFF. DNA of the CDR3: TGTGCCAGCAGCTTAGAGTCCCTAGCGGGGGCGAACACCGGGGAGCTGTTTTTT. The rearrangement uses TRBV7-2 and TRBJ2-2; 10 bases match TRBD2. J gave up 0 bases and V 1 base, and 5 bases lay outside the gene matches. This CDR3 is 18 amino acids long. The germline gives CDR1 SGHTA, CDR2 FQGNSA.

The chain has TRBV6-1 and TRBJ1-5; D is ambiguous. The CDR3 is made up of 17 amino acids. V lost 0 bases and J 0 bases, leaving 12 bases between the germline ends. The germline V gene has CDR1 MNHNS and CDR2 SASEGT. The CDR3, as DNA: TGTGCCAGCAGTGAAGCTGTCAGGAGGAATAGCAATCAGCCCCAGCATTTT. Protein product: CASSEAVRRNSNQPQHF.

V is TRBV6-2 or TRBV6-3 and J is TRBJ1-1, with D possibly being TRBD1 (5 bases). Trimming stripped 2 bases from V and 4 bases from J, with 11 bases between. The germline V gene has CDR1 MNHEY and CDR2 SVGEGT. This CDR3 has 14 residues. As DNA, the CDR3 is TGTGCCAGCAGTTACCGCGAAGGGGCCACTGAAGCTTTCTTT. Translation: CASSYREGATEAFF.

The chain carries TRBV12-5 and TRBJ2-7; 8 bases fit TRBD1. Germline V gene data show CDR1 as LGHNT and CDR2 as FRNRAP. The CDR3 consists of 16 residues. V trimming: 4 bases; J trimming: 4 bases; junction bases outside the gene matches: 12. The CDR3 nucleotides are TGTGCTAGTGGTTCCACGGGACAGGCGACTATTTACGAGCAGTACGTC. Its protein product is CASGSTGQATIYEQYV.

This chain joins TRBV28 and TRBJ2-7, with D maybe TRBD2 (6 bases). Trimming pared 2 bases from V and 6 bases from J, leaving 17 bases between. The germline V gene encodes CDR1 MDHEN and CDR2 SYDVKM. The CDR3 is 15 amino acids. In nucleotides, the CDR3 is TGTGCCAGCAGTTTACGGCTCGCGGAGGGCGGCGAGCAGTACTTC. Amino acids: CASSLRLAEGGEQYF.

V gene TRBV4-2 combines with J gene TRBJ1-2; unclear D gene. The CDR3 consists of 15 residues. The germline V and J ends were trimmed by 0 bases and 7 bases, with 15 bases remaining between them. The germline gives CDR1 LGHNA, CDR2 YNFKEQ. Here the CDR3 reads CASSQDLIGLRGYTF. CDR3 nucleotides: TGTGCCAGCAGCCAAGATCTTATCGGGTTACGTGGCTACACCTTC.

The V and J genes are TRBV7-2 and TRBJ2-2, with 7 bases aligning to TRBD1. The V and J ends lost 7 bases and 0 bases, in that order; junction bases with no gene match: 11. Germline CDR1 is SGHTA and CDR2 is FQGNSA. The CDR3 covers 17 residues. The CDR3 bases are TGTGCCAGCACCAAAAACAGAGGGGGCACGAACACCGGGGAGCTGTTTTTT. Protein sequence: CASTKNRGGTNTGELFF.

CDR3 amino acids: CASSPTVMNTEAFF. For the CDR3, the DNA is TGTGCCAGCAGTCCAACCGTCATGAACACTGAAGCTTTCTTT. The V gene is TRBV6-5, the J gene TRBJ1-1; D is undetermined. Looked up from germline, CDR1 is MNHEY and CDR2 is SVGAGI. Deletions cut 5 bases from V and 0 bases from J, with 10 bases between. The CDR3 contains 14 residues.